Sequencing of this T cell receptor beta chain was carried out in a study of circulating CD8 cells and anti-PD-1 response in melanoma. From live CD3+CD8+TCRalphabeta+ cells, four PD-1 and/or TIGIT subsets were sorted. By share, this clonotype counts as medium-sized. The CDR3 has 15 amino acids. The V end lost 5 bases, the J end lost 6 bases, and 20 bases lay between the germline ends. Germline CDR1 and CDR2: SGHTA and FQGNSA. TCR libraries were prepared from about 16 ng of total RNA with the QIAseq Immune Repertoire TCR panel. Each CDR3 protein is one row after TCRdb ran MiXCR on the reads. The data show under 1,500 distinct CDR3 sequences, over 9.5% seen once.

V usage is TRBV7-2 and J usage is TRBJ2-7; a weak D match, TRBD1 (6 bases). This clonotype was sampled from a human donor with melanoma. The material sequenced was CD8+ T cells from PBMCs, taken at baseline or after one month of anti-PD-1 therapy (not recorded which). Written as DNA, the CDR3 is TGTGCCAGCAGCCGACCCATAGGGGGTTGGGGCGAGCAGTACTTC. Translated, it gives CASSRPIGGWGEQYF. Variable domain in full (rest from reference TRBV7-2 and TRBJ2-7): GAGVSQSPSNKVTEKGKDVELRCDPISGHTALYWYRQSLGQGLEFLIYFQGNSAPDKSGLPSDRFSAERTGGSVSTLTIQRTQQEDSAVYLCASSRPIGGWGEQYFGPGTRLTVT.